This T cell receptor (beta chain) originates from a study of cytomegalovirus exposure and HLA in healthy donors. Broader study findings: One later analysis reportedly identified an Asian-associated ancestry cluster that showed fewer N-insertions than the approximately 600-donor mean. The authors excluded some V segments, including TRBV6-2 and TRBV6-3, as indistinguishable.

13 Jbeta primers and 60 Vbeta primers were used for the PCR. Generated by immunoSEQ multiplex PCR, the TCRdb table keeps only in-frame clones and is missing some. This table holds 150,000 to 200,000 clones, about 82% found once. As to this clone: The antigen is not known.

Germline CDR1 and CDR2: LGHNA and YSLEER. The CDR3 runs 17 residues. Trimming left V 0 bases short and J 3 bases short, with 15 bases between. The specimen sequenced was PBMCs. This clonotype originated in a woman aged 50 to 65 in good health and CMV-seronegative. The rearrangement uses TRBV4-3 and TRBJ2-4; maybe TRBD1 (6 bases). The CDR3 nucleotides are TGCGCCAGCAGCCAAGACCCGACAGGAGGAGGCAAAAACATTCAGTACTTC. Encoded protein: CASSQDPTGGGKNIQYF.